This TCR beta chain emerged from a study of cytomegalovirus exposure and HLA in healthy donors. Trimming left V 7 bases short and J 2 bases short, with 15 bases between. Germline CDR1 is LNHDA and CDR2 is SQIVND (reference sequence). This CDR3 contains 14 residues. PCR employed 60 Vbeta and 13 Jbeta primers. Here immunoSEQ multiplex PCR was the method, and the copy in TCRdb shows in-frame clones only, minus some. The repertoire holds 150,000 or so clones, 65% to 85% seen once, with around 6.9% in the top ten. The source is a male donor in good health and CMV-seropositive. The chain joins TRBV19 to TRBJ2-7; weak D call: TRBD1 (5 bases). Sequenced sample: PBMCs. CDR3 sequence: CASISGQIAYEQYF. In DNA, the CDR3 is TGTGCCAGTATTTCAGGGCAGATCGCCTACGAGCAGTACTTC. Filled out from reference TRBV19 and TRBJ2-7, the complete variable domain reads DGGITQSPKYLFRKEGQNVTLSCEQNLNHDAMYWYRQDPGQGLRLIYYSQIVNDFQKGDIAEGYSVSREKKESFPLTVTSAQKNPTAFYLCASISGQIAYEQYFGPGTRLTVT.